This T cell receptor beta chain was observed in a study of somatic mutations in cytotoxic T cells in rheumatoid arthritis. Data came from immunoSEQ multiplex PCR; TCRdb stores just in-frame clones and leaves some out. The sample yields 10,000 or so clones, around 79% seen once. The CDR3 length is 14 residues. V lost 0 bases and J 6 bases, leaving 9 bases between the germline ends. Germline CDR1 LGHNA, CDR2 YNFKEQ. The clonotype comes from an adult with rheumatoid arthritis. The chain carries TRBV4-2 and TRBJ2-1, with a weak D call TRBD1 (5 bases). The sequenced material came from CD8+ T cells sorted from blood. The CDR3 DNA sequence: TGTGCCAGCAGCCAAGAGGGCAGGGTCAATGAGCAGTTCTTC. Its translation is CASSQEGRVNEQFF.